One and the same sample provided the 23 T cell receptor beta chains below, sequenced in a study of blood T cell repertoires in COVID-19. TCRdb keeps only in-frame clones here, not all; method: immunoSEQ multiplex PCR. Of roughly 150,000 clones listed, around three quarters are singletons. Sequencing was done on a sample of peripheral blood. The receptors here all came from a man aged 50-59 years with active or convalescent COVID-19.

The chain couples TRBV7-3 to TRBJ2-3; perhaps TRBD2 as D (6 bases). The CDR3 extends over 16 amino acids. Germline V CDR1 and CDR2: SGHTA, FQGTGA. Trimming removed 5 bases from V and 8 bases from J, with 23 bases in between. CDR3 loop: CASSLPGSGALGTQYF. In DNA, the CDR3 is TGTGCCAGCAGCCTCCCCGGGAGCGGCGCTCTTGGTACGCAGTATTTT.

This chain uses TRBV3-1 (or the pseudogene TRBV3-2) with TRBJ1-6; D is ambiguous. The CDR3 is 14 amino acids. V lost 1 base and J lost 5, with 6 bases in between. Per germline, CDR1 LGHDT and CDR2 YNNKEL (reference sequence). Here the CDR3 reads CASSQGPHNSPLHF. DNA for the CDR3: TGTGCCAGCAGCCAAGGGCCGCATAATTCACCCCTCCACTTT.

V gene TRBV11-3 combines with J gene TRBJ2-1; a weak D match, TRBD2 (5 bases). Germline values: CDR1 SGHNT, CDR2 YENEEA. CDR3 length equals 14 residues. V lost 1 base and J 3 bases, leaving 7 bases between the germline ends. This CDR3 reads CASSLGRDYNEQFF. The CDR3 coding sequence is TGTGCCAGCAGCTTAGGACGGGACTACAATGAGCAGTTCTTC.

The chain joins TRBV4-1 to TRBJ1-2; D gene uncertain. Between the trimmed V and J ends, which lost 1 base and 3 bases, there was a span of 15 bases. Germline CDR1 and CDR2: MGHRA and YSYEKL. This CDR3 contains 16 residues. The CDR3, as DNA: TGCGCCAGCAGCCAAGTTTCTGTCCATCGGGACTATGGCTACACCTTC. This translates into CASSQVSVHRDYGYTF.

The chain employs TRBV28 and TRBJ2-7; 7 positions match TRBD2. Trimming at V came to 3 bases and at J to 1 base, leaving 6 bases not matched to a gene. Germline CDR1 reads MDHEN; CDR2 reads SYDVKM. This CDR3 spans 15 amino acids. The CDR3 spells CASSFLGLGSYEQYF. In DNA, the CDR3 is TGTGCCAGCAGTTTTTTAGGACTAGGGTCCTACGAGCAGTACTTC.

The CDR3 coding sequence is TGTGCCAGTAGTGGCAGGGGCGCTCGTAATCAGCCCCAGCATTTT. Amino acids: CASSGRGARNQPQHF. The rearrangement uses TRBV19 and TRBJ1-5; the D gene is possibly TRBD1 (6 bases). The V gene's germline CDR1 is LNHDA and CDR2 SQIVND (reference sequence). This CDR3 contains 15 residues. With 5 bases removed from V and 4 bases from J, the gap between germline ends came to 15 bases.

The rearrangement joins TRBV27 to TRBJ1-1; D is uncertain. Per germline, CDR1 MNHEY and CDR2 SMNVEV (reference sequence). The germline V and J ends were trimmed by 0 bases and 1 base, with 6 bases remaining between them. The CDR3 has 14 residues. In nucleotides, the CDR3 is TGTGCCAGCAGTTTATCGGCTCGGAACACTGAAGCTTTCTTT. As protein: CASSLSARNTEAFF.

The chain has TRBV5-6 and TRBJ2-5, with a possible D match to TRBD2 (5 bases). The CDR3 sequence is 16 residues long. Per germline, CDR1 SGHDT and CDR2 YYEEEE. With 0 bases removed from V and 4 bases from J, the gap between germline ends came to 16 bases. The CDR3 sequence: CASSLGFGEAGETQYF. The CDR3 DNA reads as TGTGCCAGCAGCTTGGGATTCGGCGAGGCGGGAGAGACCCAGTACTTC.

V usage is TRBV27 and J usage is TRBJ2-3; D remains ambiguous. The ends were cut back, 3 bases at V and 0 bases at J, with 13 bases in the middle. Germline V gene lookup returns CDR1 MNHEY and CDR2 SMNVEV (reference sequence). The CDR3 length is 16 residues. CDR3 in DNA: TGTGCCAGCAGTTTGTACCCAACGACTAGCACAGATACGCAGTATTTT. The encoded protein is CASSLYPTTSTDTQYF.

J is TRBJ1-3 and V is TRBV6-5; TRBD1 might be the D (5 bases). V was pared by 9 bases and J by 9 bases, with 21 bases between. Germline CDR1 and CDR2: MNHEY and SVGAGI. This CDR3 contains 14 residues. This chain's CDR3 is CASRGSGQLTTIYF. Written as DNA, the CDR3 is TGTGCCAGTAGGGGTTCGGGCCAGCTAACCACCATATATTTT.

The chain is built from TRBV5-6 and TRBJ2-7; TRBD1 might be the D (5 bases). CDR3 size: 17 residues. Germline V gene sequence: CDR1 SGHDT, CDR2 YYEEEE. V lost 4 bases and J lost 2, with 22 bases in between. The CDR3 region is CASSKGAGNMVAYEQYF. The CDR3 nucleotides read TGTGCCAGCAGCAAAGGGGCTGGGAACATGGTCGCCTACGAGCAGTACTTC. Complete variable domain (other parts from reference TRBV5-6 and TRBJ2-7): DAGVTQSPTHLIKTRGQQVTLRCSPKSGHDTVSWYQQALGQGPQFIFQYYEEEERQRGNFPDRFSGHQFPNYSSELNVNALLLGDSALYLCASSKGAGNMVAYEQYFGPGTRLTVT.

The table lists this clone with a count of one. This chain connects TRBV4-2 to TRBJ2-1; D possibly corresponds to TRBD1 (5 bases). V lost 4 bases, J lost 0 bases, and 13 bases lay in between. From germline, CDR1 is LGHNA and CDR2 YNFKEQ. The CDR3 length is 16 residues. The chain's CDR3 is CASSLVQVLSYNEQFF. The CDR3, as DNA: TGTGCCAGCAGCCTAGTACAGGTCCTCTCCTACAATGAGCAGTTCTTC.

This clone was found once. The chain employs TRBV11-2 and TRBJ1-3, with 7 bases aligning to TRBD1. The germline V gene encodes CDR1 SGHAT and CDR2 FQNNGV. The ends lost 0 bases at V and 0 bases at J; junction bases unmatched: 2. This CDR3 has 16 residues. The CDR3: CASSLEQGVSGNTIYF. DNA for the CDR3: TGTGCCAGCAGCTTAGAGCAGGGGGTCTCTGGAAACACCATATATTTT.

This chain's CDR3 is CASTQGALAEAFF. As DNA, the CDR3 is TGTGCCAGCACGCAGGGGGCTCTTGCTGAAGCTTTCTTT. V and J are TRBV25-1 and TRBJ1-1; 8 bases map to TRBD1. Germline values: CDR1 MGHDK, CDR2 SYGVNS. The CDR3 is 13 residues long. Trimming at V came to 7 bases and at J to 6 bases, leaving 7 bases not matched to a gene. The full variable domain, with the rest looked up from reference TRBV25-1 and TRBJ1-1, is EADIYQTPRYLVIGTGKKITLECSQTMGHDKMYWYQQDPGMELHLIHYSYGVNSTEKGDLSSESTVSRIRTEHFPLTLESARPSHTSQYLCASTQGALAEAFFGQGTRLTVV.

This chain connects TRBV9 to TRBJ2-2; weak D call: TRBD1 (6 bases). The germline CDR1 and CDR2 sequences are SGDLS and YYNGEE. V was cut by 0 bases and J by 5 bases, with 11 bases left in between. This CDR3 contains 15 residues. Written as DNA, the CDR3 is TGTGCCAGCAGCGTAGGAGGGGGAGAGACCGGGGAGCTGTTTTTT. As protein: CASSVGGGETGELFF.

The chain is built from TRBV5-6 and TRBJ2-1, with TRBD1 identical over 7 bases. The CDR3 has 16 residues. CDR1 is SGHDT and CDR2 is YYEEEE in the germline V gene. V lost 4 bases to trimming and J lost 2 bases; unmatched junction nucleotides: 9. The CDR3 sequence is CASSPQRGLTYNEQFF. CDR3 sequence (DNA): TGTGCCAGCAGCCCCCAAAGGGGGCTGACCTACAATGAGCAGTTCTTC.

The chain is built from TRBV19 and TRBJ1-1; 8 bases agree with TRBD1. The germline V gene encodes CDR1 LNHDA and CDR2 SQIVND (reference sequence). The CDR3 has 14 residues. With 5 bases clipped from V and 5 bases from J, the junction kept 7 bases outside the gene matches. The CDR3 here is CASSLPGGETEAFF. The CDR3 DNA follows: TGTGCCAGTAGTCTCCCAGGGGGCGAAACTGAAGCTTTCTTT.

V is TRBV7-3 and J is TRBJ1-1, with TRBD1 as a possible D gene (6 bases). Trimming left V 0 bases short and J 5 bases short, with 13 bases between. The CDR3 sequence is 15 residues long. Germline CDR1 is SGHTA and CDR2 is FQGTGA. Here the CDR3 reads CASSLTGGGRTEAFF. The CDR3 nucleotides read TGTGCCAGCAGCTTAACGGGAGGGGGTAGGACTGAAGCTTTCTTT.

This sequence joins TRBV27 and TRBJ1-2; the D is unclear. CDR1 is MNHEY and CDR2 is SMNVEV in the germline V gene (reference sequence). V was clipped by 5 bases and J by 7 bases, with 14 bases between them. The CDR3 sequence is 13 residues long. Here the CDR3 reads CASSLVSGSGYTF. In DNA form, the CDR3 reads TGTGCCAGCAGTCTCGTCAGCGGCAGTGGCTACACCTTC.

The CDR3 sequence: CASGTLDSSPLHF. CDR3 nucleotide sequence: TGTGCCAGCGGCACCCTCGATTCTTCACCCCTCCACTTT. The chain links TRBV28 to TRBJ1-6, with D hard to call. The CDR3 totals 13 residues. Germline loops: CDR1 MDHEN, CDR2 SYDVKM. The V end lost 8 bases, the J end lost 9 bases, and 14 bases lay between the germline ends.

The rearrangement joins TRBV7-9 to TRBJ2-1, with 9 bases aligning to TRBD2. With V trimmed by 3 bases and J by 7 bases, 1 base remained unmatched. This CDR3 comprises 13 residues. Germline V gives CDR1 SEHNR, CDR2 FQNEAQ (reference sequence). The CDR3 DNA is TGTGCCAGCAGCTTCGGACTAGCGAATGAGCAGTTCTTC. The encoded protein is CASSFGLANEQFF. Full variable domain (missing parts from reference TRBV7-9 and TRBJ2-1): DTGVSQNPRHKITKRGQNVTFRCDPISEHNRLYWYRQTLGQGPEFLTYFQNEAQLEKSRLLSDRFSAERPKGSFSTLEIQRTEQGDSAMYLCASSFGLANEQFFGPGTRLTVL.

The genes are TRBV5-1 and TRBJ2-3; D perhaps matches TRBD2 (6 bases). The CDR3 sequence is 16 residues long. Germline loops: CDR1 SGHRS, CDR2 YFSETQ. V lost 1 base, J lost 0 bases, and 12 bases lay in between. CDR3 amino acids: CASSLIGDFSTDTQYF. CDR3 coding DNA: TGCGCCAGCAGCTTGATCGGGGACTTCAGCACAGATACGCAGTATTTT.

This clone was counted once. The chain recombines TRBV5-4 with TRBJ2-1; 11 nucleotides match TRBD2. From germline, CDR1 is SGHNT and CDR2 YYREEE (reference sequence). V shed 0 bases and J 10 bases; nucleotides not matched to a gene: 9. The CDR3 runs to 16 residues. CDR3 sequence: CASSLAWLAGGREQFF. CDR3 in DNA: TGTGCCAGCAGCTTGGCCTGGCTAGCGGGAGGTCGCGAGCAGTTCTTC. The variable domain in full, completed from reference TRBV5-4 and TRBJ2-1, reads ETGVTQSPTHLIKTRGQQVTLRCSSQSGHNTVSWYQQALGQGPQFIFQYYREEENGRGNFPPRFSGLQFPNYSSELNVNALELDDSALYLCASSLAWLAGGREQFFGPGTRLTVL.